What follows are 16 T cell receptor beta chains derived from one specimen sequenced in a study of B cell selection in AIRE deficiency. Sorting defined conventional CD4 T cells as CD4+CD127+. TCRdb keeps only in-frame clones here, not all; method: immunoSEQ multiplex PCR. The sample lists tens of thousands of clones, around 97% occurring once. The sequenced material came from conventional CD4+ T cells sorted from PBMCs. These receptors originate from a human donor with AIRE deficiency.

This clone was counted only a few times. The chain links TRBV25-1 to TRBJ1-2, with no clear D. V lost 2 bases to trimming and J lost 1 base, with 5 bases between them. CDR1 and CDR2 from the germline V gene are MGHDK and SYGVNS. The CDR3 totals 13 residues. The CDR3: CASSENVNYGYTF. The CDR3 DNA reads as TGTGCCAGCAGTGAAAATGTTAACTATGGCTACACCTTC.

The chain carries TRBV18 and TRBJ1-2; TRBD1 might be the D (5 bases). Germline assignment: CDR1 KGHSH and CDR2 LQKENI. CDR3 size: 17 residues. Between the trimmed V and J ends, which lost 3 bases and 0 bases, there was a span of 17 bases. CDR3 residues: CASSPTESQLANYGYTF. CDR3 DNA: TGTGCCAGCTCACCGACAGAATCCCAGTTAGCTAACTATGGCTACACCTTC.

V usage is TRBV6-1 and J usage is TRBJ2-7, with 9 nucleotides matching TRBD1. This CDR3 comprises 14 residues. V lost 7 bases, J lost 3 bases, and 7 bases stayed unmatched. Per germline, CDR1 MNHNS and CDR2 SASEGT. As DNA, the CDR3 is TGTGCCAGCATCGAGACAGGGGGAGTCTACGAGCAGTACTTC. Its translation: CASIETGGVYEQYF.

The chain uses TRBV30 and TRBJ1-4; weak D call: TRBD1 (5 bases). Germline V gene data show CDR1 as GTSNPN and CDR2 as SVGIG (reference sequence). The CDR3 runs 14 residues. The germline V and J ends were trimmed by 4 bases and 3 bases, with 12 bases remaining between them. In DNA form, the CDR3 reads TGTGCCTGGACATACGGACACCCTAATGAAAAACTGTTTTTT. This codes for CAWTYGHPNEKLFF. Full variable domain (outside the CDR3, taken from reference TRBV30 and TRBJ1-4): SQTIHQWPATLVQPVGSPLSLECTVEGTSNPNLYWYRQAAGRGLQLLFYSVGIGQISSEVPQNLSASRPQDRQFILSSKKLLLSDSGFYLCAWTYGHPNEKLFFGSGTQLSVL.

As to this clone: Different DNA sequences within this sample yield the same CDR3. The genes are TRBV7-6 and TRBJ2-5; D not resolved. Germline-derived CDR1 and CDR2 are SGHVS and FNYEAQ. The CDR3 totals 11 residues. The V end lost 2 bases, the J end lost 5 bases, and 3 bases lay between the germline ends. CDR3 residues: CASSLSETQYF. For the CDR3, the DNA is TGTGCCAGCAGCTTATCCGAGACCCAGTACTTC. Together with reference TRBV7-6 and TRBJ2-5, the CDR3 gives the full variable domain: GAGVSQSPRYKVTKRGQDVALRCDPISGHVSLYWYRQALGQGPEFLTYFNYEAQQDKSGLPNDRFSAERPEGSISTLTIQRTEQRDSAMYRCASSLSETQYFGPGTRLLVL.

This chain uses TRBV6-5 with TRBJ2-3; TRBD2 matches 13 bases. Per germline, CDR1 MNHEY and CDR2 SVGAGI. The CDR3 is made up of 15 amino acids. V shed 5 bases, J shed 6 bases, and the junction held 5 bases outside the gene matches. In nucleotides, the CDR3 is TGTGCCAGCAGTCGACTAGCGGGGGGAATGGATACGCAGTATTTT. Protein sequence: CASSRLAGGMDTQYF.

The rearrangement uses TRBV4-2 and TRBJ1-5; D is uncertain. Germline V gene lookup returns CDR1 LGHNA and CDR2 YNFKEQ. The CDR3 has 17 residues. Deletions cut 0 bases from V and 0 bases from J, with 12 bases between. The CDR3 here is CASSQDASGNSNQPQHF. CDR3 coding DNA: TGTGCCAGCAGCCAAGATGCCTCAGGCAATAGCAATCAGCCCCAGCATTTT.

CDR3: CASRRQGNDGYTF. CDR3 coding DNA: TGTGCCAGCAGGCGACAGGGGAACGATGGCTACACCTTC. This chain links TRBV6-1 with TRBJ1-2; TRBD1 matches at 8 bases. Losses at the gene ends were 6 bases for V and 6 bases for J; bases not matched to a gene: 6. The germline V gene has CDR1 MNHNS and CDR2 SASEGT. CDR3 length: 13 amino acids.

The rearrangement links TRBV11-3 to TRBJ2-5; a possible D gene is TRBD2 (5 bases). Germline V gives CDR1 SGHNT, CDR2 YENEEA. The CDR3 consists of 14 residues. The V gene lost 1 base and the J gene lost 5 bases, with 11 bases spanning the gap. CDR3 in DNA: TGTGCCAGCAGCTTAGGAGGGCATTCGGAGACCCAGTACTTC. Translation gives CASSLGGHSETQYF. Complete variable domain (other parts from reference TRBV11-3 and TRBJ2-5): EAGVVQSPRYKIIEKKQPVAFWCNPISGHNTLYWYLQNLGQGPELLIRYENEEAVDDSQLPKDRFSAERLKGVDSTLKIQPAELGDSAVYLCASSLGGHSETQYFGPGTRLLVL.

The chain links TRBV7-8 to TRBJ2-1, with TRBD1 matching 10 bases. The trim removed 5 bases at V and 12 bases at J, leaving 10 bases unmatched. Per the germline V gene, CDR1 is SGHVS and CDR2 is FQNEAQ. The CDR3 loop spans 14 amino acids. For the CDR3, the DNA is TGTGCCAGCAGCCAACGACAGGGGGCCGATGGGCAGTTCTTC. This sequence encodes CASSQRQGADGQFF.

The rearrangement uses TRBV11-3 and TRBJ1-2; D unclear. Per the germline V gene, CDR1 is SGHNT and CDR2 is YENEEA. CDR3 length: 13 residues. V gave up 6 bases and J gave up 1 base, with 9 bases separating them. CDR3 nucleotides: TGTGCCAGCAGTAAAGCAGTTAACTATGGCTACACCTTC. Its protein is CASSKAVNYGYTF.

V gene TRBV9 combines with J gene TRBJ2-3, with D unresolved. The germline gives CDR1 SGDLS, CDR2 YYNGEE. This CDR3 has 14 residues. V lost 6 bases and J lost 0, with 11 bases in between. The CDR3 DNA follows: TGTGCCAGCACCCAGACCCCTAGCACAGATACGCAGTATTTT. Translated: CASTQTPSTDTQYF.

The chain couples TRBV11-3 to TRBJ2-2; D gene unclear. V lost 7 bases, J lost 6 bases, and 15 bases lay in between. CDR3 size: 14 residues. Germline V gene lookup returns CDR1 SGHNT and CDR2 YENEEA. The CDR3 DNA follows: TGTGCCAGCATCCCGACCGTGGGCGCCGGGGAGCTGTTTTTT. Its protein product is CASIPTVGAGELFF.

V gene TRBV29-1 combines with J gene TRBJ2-3, with TRBD1 identical over 12 bases. The CDR3 covers 16 residues. Germline CDR1 is SQVTM and CDR2 is ANQGSEA. The V and J ends lost 4 bases and 5 bases, in that order; junction bases with no gene match: 10. The CDR3: CSVALMGQGARDTQYF. CDR3 sequence (DNA): TGCAGCGTTGCTTTAATGGGACAGGGGGCGCGAGATACGCAGTATTTT.

The rearrangement uses TRBV5-1 and TRBJ2-5; possible D gene TRBD1, 6 bases. Trimming took off 3 bases at V and 2 bases at J, with 14 bases between the two ends. The CDR3 covers 15 residues. From germline, CDR1 is SGHRS and CDR2 YFSETQ. CDR3 amino acids: CASSSFVQGQETQYF. Written as DNA, the CDR3 is TGCGCCAGCAGCTCCTTTGTACAGGGACAAGAGACCCAGTACTTC.

The chain recombines TRBV7-6 with TRBJ1-3, with D perhaps matching TRBD1 (5 bases). The length of the CDR3 is 16 residues. V gave up 1 base and J gave up 4 bases, with 14 bases separating them. Germline loops: CDR1 SGHVS, CDR2 FNYEAQ. CDR3 sequence: CASSLDPAGSGNTIYF. In nucleotides, the CDR3 is TGTGCCAGCAGCTTAGATCCCGCAGGGTCCGGAAACACCATATATTTT.